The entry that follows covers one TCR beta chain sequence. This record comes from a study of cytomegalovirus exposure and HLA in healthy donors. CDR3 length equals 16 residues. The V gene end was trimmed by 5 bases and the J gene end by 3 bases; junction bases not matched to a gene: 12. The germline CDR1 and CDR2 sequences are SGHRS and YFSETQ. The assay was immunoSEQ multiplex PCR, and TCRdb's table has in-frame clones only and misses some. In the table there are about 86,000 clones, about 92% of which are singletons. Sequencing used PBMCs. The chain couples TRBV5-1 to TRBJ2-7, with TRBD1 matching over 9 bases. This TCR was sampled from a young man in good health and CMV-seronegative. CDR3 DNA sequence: TGCGCCAGCAGGTACCCCCGGGACAGGGTGGACTACGAGCAGTACTTC. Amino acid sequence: CASRYPRDRVDYEQYF.